This TCR beta chain is drawn from a study of T-cell memory formation after mild COVID-19. Across the whole study: Clusters were largely donor specific.

Study observations and caveats: Researchers could not confirm that second-wave clones peaking on day 37 targeted SARS-CoV-2.

V shed 4 bases and J 9 bases; nucleotides not matched to a gene: 12. The CDR3 runs 16 residues. Germline CDR1 SNHLY, CDR2 FYNNEI. In its sample, this clonotype was seen a few times. As yet, its antigen is unknown. TCRdb itself ran the 5' RACE reads through MiXCR, one entry per CDR3 protein. The sample yields over 500,000 distinct CDR3 sequences, around 16% seen once. The V call is TRBV2, the J call TRBJ2-1; 10 positions agree with TRBD2. This sequence was found in an adult woman who had mild COVID-19 (a few samples of this study predate the infection). Cell type and time point are not known. Sequenced: PBMCs or a T cell subset sorted from them (not recorded which). The CDR3 spells CASSGGAGGPVFEQFF. CDR3 nucleotides: TGTGCCAGCAGTGGGGGAGCGGGAGGGCCGGTATTTGAGCAGTTCTTC.